Included here is one T cell receptor beta chain sequence, with context. The antigen is not known. This specimen belongs to a study of blood T cells in healthy people across ages. Findings and caveats of the study: Not knowing donor CMV status may have confounded expanded clonotype changes. Across samples, TCR beta diversity tracked strongly with naive T cell percentage.

Caucasian individuals from Russia who were healthy and aged roughly 6 to 95 acted as donors. Next came a second PCR, run for roughly 6 to 11 cycles, which used a sample-barcoded 5' primer along with a J-beta primer mix. A template-switch adaptor containing 12 random nucleotides labeled each cDNA molecule. One entry per CDR3 protein results from TCRdb running MiXCR on the 5' RACE reads. Of 1.2 million to 1.5 million distinct CDR3 sequences listed, 40% to 50% are singletons. The sequencing input was blood. The TCR sequence derives from a woman aged 18-30 years in good health.

This CDR3 reads CASSLVRGVNTEAFF. In nucleotides, the CDR3 is TGTGCCAGCAGCTTAGTGAGGGGGGTGAACACTGAAGCTTTCTTT. The chain is built from TRBV7-9 and TRBJ1-1, with a weak D call TRBD1 (6 bases). V was shortened by 1 base and J by 0 bases, with 9 bases between the two germline ends. The V gene's germline CDR1 is SEHNR and CDR2 FQNEAQ (reference sequence). The CDR3 is made up of 15 amino acids.